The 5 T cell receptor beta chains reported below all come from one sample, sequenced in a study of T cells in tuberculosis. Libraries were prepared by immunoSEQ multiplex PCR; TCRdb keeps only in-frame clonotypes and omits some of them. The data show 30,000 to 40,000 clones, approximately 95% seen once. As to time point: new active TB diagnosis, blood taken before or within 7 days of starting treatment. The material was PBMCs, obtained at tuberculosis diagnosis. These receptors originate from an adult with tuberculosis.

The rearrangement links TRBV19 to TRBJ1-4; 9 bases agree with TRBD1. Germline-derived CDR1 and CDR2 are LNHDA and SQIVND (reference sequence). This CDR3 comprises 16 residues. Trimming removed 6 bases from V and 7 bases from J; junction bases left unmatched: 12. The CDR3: CASSSRTGEGVEKLFF. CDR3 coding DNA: TGTGCCAGTAGCTCGAGGACAGGGGAGGGGGTTGAAAAACTGTTTTTT.

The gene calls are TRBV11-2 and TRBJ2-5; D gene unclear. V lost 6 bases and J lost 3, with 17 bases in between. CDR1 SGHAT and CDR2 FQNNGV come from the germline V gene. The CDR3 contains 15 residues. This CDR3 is CASRQTSQTEETQYF. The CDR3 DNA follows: TGTGCCAGCAGACAGACGAGCCAGACGGAAGAGACCCAGTACTTC. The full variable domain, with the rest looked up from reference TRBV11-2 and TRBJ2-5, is EAGVAQSPRYKIIEKRQSVAFWCNPISGHATLYWYQQILGQGPKLLIQFQNNGVVDDSQLPKDRFSAERLKGVDSTLKIQPAKLEDSAVYLCASRQTSQTEETQYFGPGTRLLVL.

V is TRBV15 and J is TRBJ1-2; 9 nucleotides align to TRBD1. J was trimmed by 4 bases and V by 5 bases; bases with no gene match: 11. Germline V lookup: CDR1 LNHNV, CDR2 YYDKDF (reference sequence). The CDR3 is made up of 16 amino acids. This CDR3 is CATSPAWGQGFYGYTF. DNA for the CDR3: TGTGCCACCAGCCCGGCGTGGGGACAGGGCTTCTATGGCTACACCTTC.

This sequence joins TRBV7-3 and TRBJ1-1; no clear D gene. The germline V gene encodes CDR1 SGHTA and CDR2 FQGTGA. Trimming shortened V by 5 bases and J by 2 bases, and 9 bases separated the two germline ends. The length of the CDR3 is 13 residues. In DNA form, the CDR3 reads TGTGCCAGCAGCCCCGGTCGAAACACTGAAGCTTTCTTT. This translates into CASSPGRNTEAFF.

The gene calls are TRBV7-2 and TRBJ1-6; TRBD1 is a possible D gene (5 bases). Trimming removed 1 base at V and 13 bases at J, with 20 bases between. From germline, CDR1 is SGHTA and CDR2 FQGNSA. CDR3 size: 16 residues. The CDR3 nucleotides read TGTGCCAGCAGCTTAGGCTTGAGTCTCCAGGGTTACCCCCTCCACTTT. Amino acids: CASSLGLSLQGYPLHF.